This T cell receptor beta chain was retrieved from a study of T cell repertoires in cytomegalovirus infection. The wider study: Recently identified HLA-C-restricted CMV epitopes were among the peptides used. From public TCR beta signatures came an indication of both CMV infection and matching HLA type.

TCRdb re-called the reads with MiXCR, one entry per CDR3 protein. The table has roughly 990,000 distinct CDR3 sequences, around 31% seen once. Whole-study findings and limits: It was HLA-C-restricted CMV-specific TCR beta clonotypes that dominated the response ex vivo. Identification of carriers of CMV plus the relevant HLA was performed using cumulative public TCR beta family frequency.

Comment on this clonotype: No antigen is known for it.

CDR1 LNHDA and CDR2 SQIVND come from the germline V gene (reference sequence). The V and J ends lost 3 bases and 1 base respectively, with 7 bases between them. The CDR3 is 14 residues long. This sequence joins TRBV19 and TRBJ1-5; D call uncertain. This specimen consisted of cultured CD8+ T cells from PBMCs, obtained from culture after CMV antigen stimulation. The clonotype comes from a human donor in good health (CMV status not recorded). Some clones in this sample may be carry-over from other donors' samples. The CDR3 DNA reads as TGTGCCAGTAGTATCCAGGCCAGCAATCAGCCCCAGCATTTT. It specifies CASSIQASNQPQHF.